These 7 T cell receptor beta chains came from one sample sequenced in a study of blood T cell repertoires in COVID-19. Assay used: immunoSEQ multiplex PCR; TCRdb lists only in-frame clones, some missing. The table shows around 270,000 clones, with over 75% occurring only once. Sequencing used peripheral blood. The source of these receptors is a human donor with COVID-19, enrolled during active disease. The donor label of this sample is uncertain.

The V and J genes are TRBV5-6 and TRBJ2-7; maybe TRBD2 (5 bases). CDR3 size: 15 residues. From germline, CDR1 is SGHDT and CDR2 YYEEEE. V gave up 4 bases and J gave up 5 bases, with 19 bases separating them. In nucleotides, the CDR3 is TGTGCCAGCAGCGCCCTAGCTGGGAGTAGCGACGAGCAGTACTTC. Encoded protein: CASSALAGSSDEQYF.

The chain is built from TRBV19 and TRBJ1-1, with D tentatively TRBD1 (5 bases). CDR1 is LNHDA and CDR2 is SQIVND in the germline V gene (reference sequence). This CDR3 has 13 amino acids. V gave up 8 bases and J gave up 1 base, with 11 bases separating them. The CDR3 reads CASQGSWNTEAFF. The CDR3 DNA reads TGTGCCAGTCAGGGAAGCTGGAACACTGAAGCTTTCTTT.

The genes are TRBV5-1 and TRBJ2-5; a weak D match, TRBD2 (6 bases). Germline V CDR1 and CDR2: SGHRS, YFSETQ. This CDR3 is 17 amino acids long. Between the trimmed V and J ends, which lost 4 bases and 1 base, there was a span of 20 bases. The DNA for the CDR3 is TGCGCCAGCAGCGCCATCGGGAGTATGGTCCTCCAAGAGACCCAGTACTTC. It translates to CASSAIGSMVLQETQYF.

This rearrangement joins TRBV6-5 to TRBJ2-5, with 7 nucleotides matching TRBD1. The V gene end was trimmed by 5 bases and the J gene end by 4 bases; junction bases not matched to a gene: 10. The CDR3 length is 15 residues. The germline CDR1 and CDR2 sequences are MNHEY and SVGAGI. CDR3 in DNA: TGTGCCAGCAGTCGGCGACAGGGCGGAGGAGAGACCCAGTACTTC. Translation: CASSRRQGGGETQYF.

This chain links TRBV30 with TRBJ2-1; 12 bases fit TRBD2. V shed 5 bases, J shed 9 bases, and the junction held 17 bases outside the gene matches. Germline loops: CDR1 GTSNPN, CDR2 SVGIG (reference sequence). The CDR3 has 17 amino acids. The CDR3 region is CAWALGLAGGPEGEQFF. CDR3 bases: TGTGCCTGGGCTTTAGGGCTAGCGGGAGGGCCGGAAGGTGAGCAGTTCTTC.

On this clone itself: Compared with germline, one end of the junction differs, possibly owing to a read error. The rearrangement joins TRBV7-7 to TRBJ1-1, with TRBD1 matching 7 bases. Germline V gene sequence: CDR1 SSHAT, CDR2 FNYEAQ (reference sequence). The CDR3 runs to 11 residues. The DNA of the CDR3 is TGTGCTAGCAGTCCATCCACAGGGGCCTTCTTT. Translation: CASSPSTGAFF.

This chain links TRBV27 with TRBJ2-5, with D unclear. V lost 3 bases and J 1 base, leaving 6 bases between the germline ends. The CDR3 is 13 amino acids. Germline V lookup: CDR1 MNHEY, CDR2 SMNVEV (reference sequence). The CDR3 region has the DNA TGTGCCAGCAGTTTTTCCAGCCAAGAGACCCAGTACTTC. This sequence encodes CASSFSSQETQYF.